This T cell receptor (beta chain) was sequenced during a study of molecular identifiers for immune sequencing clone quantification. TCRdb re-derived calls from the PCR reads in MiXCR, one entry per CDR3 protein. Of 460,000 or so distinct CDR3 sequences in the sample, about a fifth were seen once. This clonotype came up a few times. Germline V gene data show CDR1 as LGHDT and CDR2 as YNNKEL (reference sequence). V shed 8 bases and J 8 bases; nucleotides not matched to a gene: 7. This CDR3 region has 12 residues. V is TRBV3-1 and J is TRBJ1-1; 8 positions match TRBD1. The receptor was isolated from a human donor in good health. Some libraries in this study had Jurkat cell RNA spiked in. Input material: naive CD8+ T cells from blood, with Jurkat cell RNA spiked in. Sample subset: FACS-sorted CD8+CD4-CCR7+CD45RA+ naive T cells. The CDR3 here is CASGYRGAEAFF. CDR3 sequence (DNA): TGTGCCAGCGGATACAGGGGGGCCGAAGCTTTCTTT.